The 12 T cell receptor beta chains given below trace back to one sample, sequenced in a study of sequential checkpoint blockade in melanoma. The treatment was: randomized to nivolumab then ipilimumab (arm A) or the reverse (arm B). Data came from immunoSEQ multiplex PCR; TCRdb stores just in-frame clones and leaves some out. The sample yields around 34,000 clones, more than 70% seen once. The starting material was CD8+ T cells sorted from blood (inferred from file names), obtained from a patient given nivolumab and ipilimumab in sequence. These receptors were obtained from a human donor with melanoma.

This chain links TRBV28 with TRBJ2-7; TRBD1 aligns across 10 bases. Trimming cost V 6 bases and J 2 bases; bases outside gene matches: 10. Germline V lookup: CDR1 MDHEN, CDR2 SYDVKM. This CDR3 spans 16 amino acids. In DNA, the CDR3 is TGTGCCAGCAGGGTACTTCCGGGACAGGGGACCTACGAGCAGTACTTC. Its translation: CASRVLPGQGTYEQYF.

V is TRBV7-9 and J is TRBJ1-5; a weak D match, TRBD1 (5 bases). This CDR3 contains 13 residues. Germline loops: CDR1 SEHNR, CDR2 FQNEAQ (reference sequence). The ends were cut back, 3 bases at V and 5 bases at J, with 8 bases in the middle. The CDR3: CASSFGGDQPQHF. In DNA form, the CDR3 reads TGTGCCAGCAGCTTTGGGGGGGATCAGCCCCAGCATTTT.

The rearrangement joins TRBV5-6 to TRBJ2-7, with 7 nucleotides matching TRBD1. The germline gives CDR1 SGHDT, CDR2 YYEEEE. After removal of 3 bases from V and 0 bases from J, the junction contained 3 bases not matched to a gene. The CDR3 is made up of 14 amino acids. CDR3 bases: TGTGCCAGCAGCTGGGGGACAGCCTCCTACGAGCAGTACTTC. It codes for CASSWGTASYEQYF.

The chain couples TRBV5-6 to TRBJ2-7; TRBD1 aligns across 9 bases. V lost 4 bases to trimming and J lost 6 bases; unmatched junction nucleotides: 5. Germline CDR1 reads SGHDT; CDR2 reads YYEEEE. The CDR3 totals 13 residues. CDR3 amino acids: CASSLGQGGEQYF. CDR3 sequence (DNA): TGTGCCAGCAGCCTGGGACAGGGTGGCGAGCAGTACTTC.

Notes on this clone: Its ends do not fully match the called genes, so a read error is possible. This sample includes further DNA sequences coding for the same CDR3. The rearrangement joins TRBV16 to TRBJ2-7; TRBD1 agrees at 8 bases. The CDR3 is made up of 20 amino acids. Looked up from germline, CDR1 is KGHSY and CDR2 is FQNENV. CDR3 sequence (DNA): TGTGCCAGCAGCCAATACGGCTCCGGGACAGGAACACTTAAAACCTACGAGCAATACTTC. Its protein is CASSQYGSGTGTLKTYEQYF.

This chain joins TRBV5-1 and TRBJ2-4; D not certain. The CDR3 length is 14 residues. Looked up from germline, CDR1 is SGHRS and CDR2 is YFSETQ. V lost 0 bases to trimming and J lost 4 bases, with 8 bases between them. The CDR3 reads CASSLDTLKNIQYF. The CDR3 DNA sequence: TGCGCCAGCAGCTTGGACACGTTAAAAAACATTCAGTACTTC. Full variable domain (remainder filled in from reference TRBV5-1 and TRBJ2-4): KAGVTQTPRYLIKTRGQQVTLSCSPISGHRSVSWYQQTPGQGLQFLFEYFSETQRNKGNFPGRFSGRQFSNSRSEMNVSTLELGDSALYLCASSLDTLKNIQYFGAGTRLSVL.

This clone turned up a few times. The J gene is TRBJ2-7, the V gene TRBV28; weak D call: TRBD1 (5 bases). Germline assignment: CDR1 MDHEN and CDR2 SYDVKM. Trimming pared 2 bases from V and 7 bases from J, leaving 15 bases between. The CDR3 sequence is 14 residues long. The CDR3 loop reads CASSLQAGIWEQYF. DNA of the CDR3: TGTGCCAGCAGTTTACAGGCAGGGATCTGGGAGCAGTACTTC. The full variable domain, rest sourced from reference TRBV28 and TRBJ2-7, is DVKVTQSSRYLVKRTGEKVFLECVQDMDHENMFWYRQDPGLGLRLIYFSYDVKMKEKGDIPEGYSVSREKKERFSLILESASTNQTSMYLCASSLQAGIWEQYFGPGTRLTVT.

The V call is TRBV6-5, the J call TRBJ2-7; the match to TRBD1 covers 9 bases. The CDR3 covers 14 residues. The trim removed 2 bases at V and 6 bases at J, leaving 5 bases unmatched. The germline V gene encodes CDR1 MNHEY and CDR2 SVGAGI. CDR3 DNA: TGTGCCAGCAGTTACGGGACAGGGCTGGGCGAGCAGTACTTC. Protein sequence: CASSYGTGLGEQYF.

This clone was counted once. J is TRBJ2-7 and V is TRBV7-9, with 8 bases lining up with TRBD1. Germline CDR1 SEHNR, CDR2 FQNEAQ (reference sequence). This CDR3 has 15 residues. V shed 5 bases and J 5 bases; nucleotides not matched to a gene: 11. The CDR3 sequence is CASSPVRTGLHEQYF. CDR3 nucleotide sequence: TGTGCCAGCAGCCCCGTCCGGACAGGGCTCCACGAGCAGTACTTC.

The J gene is TRBJ2-1, the V gene TRBV27; 14 positions agree with TRBD2. V shed 6 bases and J 7 bases; nucleotides not matched to a gene: 8. CDR1 is MNHEY and CDR2 is SMNVEV in the germline V gene (reference sequence). The CDR3 extends over 16 amino acids. The CDR3 sequence: CASSPGTSGSRNEQFF. DNA for the CDR3: TGTGCCAGCAGCCCCGGGACTAGCGGGAGTAGGAATGAGCAGTTCTTC.

This chain links TRBV5-1 with TRBJ1-1; TRBD1 is a possible D gene (6 bases). This CDR3 is built from 12 residues. The V gene lost 6 bases and the J gene lost 4 bases, with 10 bases spanning the gap. Germline-derived CDR1 and CDR2 are SGHRS and YFSETQ. The CDR3 is CASKMGATEAFF. The CDR3 DNA is TGCGCCAGCAAGATGGGGGCCACTGAAGCTTTCTTT. The variable domain in full, with the rest retrieved from reference TRBV5-1 and TRBJ1-1, is KAGVTQTPRYLIKTRGQQVTLSCSPISGHRSVSWYQQTPGQGLQFLFEYFSETQRNKGNFPGRFSGRQFSNSRSEMNVSTLELGDSALYLCASKMGATEAFFGQGTRLTVV.

The chain couples TRBV7-9 to TRBJ2-1; 7 nucleotides line up with TRBD2. The CDR3 extends over 13 amino acids. V was clipped by 10 bases and J by 8 bases; unmatched bases: 11. Looked up from germline, CDR1 is SEHNR and CDR2 is FQNEAQ (reference sequence). CDR3 region: CATGRGEADEQFF. The CDR3 DNA follows: TGTGCCACCGGACGGGGGGAGGCGGATGAGCAGTTCTTC.